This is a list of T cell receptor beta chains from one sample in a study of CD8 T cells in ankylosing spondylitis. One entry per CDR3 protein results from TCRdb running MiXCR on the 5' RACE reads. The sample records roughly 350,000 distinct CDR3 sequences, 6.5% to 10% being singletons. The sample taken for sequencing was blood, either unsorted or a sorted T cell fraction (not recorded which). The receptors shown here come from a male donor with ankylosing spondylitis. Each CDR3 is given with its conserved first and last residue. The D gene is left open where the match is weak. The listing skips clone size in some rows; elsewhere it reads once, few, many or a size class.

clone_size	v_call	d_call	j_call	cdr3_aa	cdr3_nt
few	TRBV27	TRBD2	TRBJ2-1	CASSSLAGGGGNEQFF	TGTGCCAGCAGTTCTTTAGCGGGAGGAGGGGGCAATGAGCAGTTCTTC
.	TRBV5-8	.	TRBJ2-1	CASSLDLVGQFNEQFF	TGTGCCAGCAGCTTGGATCTCGTCGGACAGTTCAATGAGCAGTTCTTC
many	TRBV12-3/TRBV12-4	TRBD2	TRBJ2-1	CASSSGLGNEQFF	TGTGCCAGCAGTTCGGGACTAGGCAATGAGCAGTTCTTC
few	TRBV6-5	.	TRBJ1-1	CASSYSRQGGTEAFF	TGTGCCAGCAGTTACTCGAGGCAGGGAGGGACTGAAGCTTTCTTT
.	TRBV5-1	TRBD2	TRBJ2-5	CASSLAPSGGQETQYF	TGCGCCAGCAGCTTGGCCCCTAGCGGGGGACAAGAGACCCAGTACTTC
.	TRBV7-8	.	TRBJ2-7	CASSLGMGVEQYF	TGTGCCAGCAGCTTAGGAATGGGGGTCGAGCAGTACTTC
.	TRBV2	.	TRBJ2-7	CASSLRRGKVYF	TGTGCCAGCAGTCTTCGTCGGGGTAAGGTCTACTTC
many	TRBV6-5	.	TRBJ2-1	CASSYSPEYNEQFF	TGTGCCAGCAGTTACTCGCCAGAATACAATGAGCAGTTCTTC
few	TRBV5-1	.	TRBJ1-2	CASSFREANYGYTF	TGCGCCAGCAGCTTCAGGGAGGCTAACTATGGCTACACCTTC
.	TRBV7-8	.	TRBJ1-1	CASSQGPGRGAEAFF	TGTGCCAGCAGCCAAGGACCGGGCAGGGGTGCTGAAGCTTTCTTT
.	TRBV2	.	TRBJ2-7	CASSGSWTPAHEQYF	TGTGCCAGCAGTGGTTCGTGGACTCCTGCCCACGAGCAGTACTTC
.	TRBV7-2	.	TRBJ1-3	CASSSGQIGDTIYF	TGTGCCAGCAGCTCCGGACAGATTGGGGACACCATATATTTT
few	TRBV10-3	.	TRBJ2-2	CAISESREANTGELFF	TGTGCCATCAGTGAGTCTAGAGAGGCGAACACCGGGGAGCTGTTTTTT
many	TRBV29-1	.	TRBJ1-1	CSVEIVRNTEAFF	TGCAGCGTTGAAATAGTGAGGAACACTGAAGCTTTCTTT
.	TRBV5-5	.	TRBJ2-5	CASSLLRYDSQETQYF	TGTGCCAGCAGCCTCTTGAGGTATGACAGCCAAGAGACCCAGTACTTC
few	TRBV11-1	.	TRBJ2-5	CASSAQSTGGRETQYF	TGTGCCAGCAGCGCACAATCGACCGGGGGCCGCGAGACCCAGTACTTC
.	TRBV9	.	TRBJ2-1	CASSRRDYNEQFF	TGTGCCAGCAGCAGAAGGGACTACAATGAGCAGTTCTTC
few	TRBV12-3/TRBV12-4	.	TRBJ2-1	CASSFQRQSNEQFF	TGTGCCAGCAGTTTTCAGCGGCAGTCCAATGAGCAGTTCTTC
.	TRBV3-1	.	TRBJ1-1	CASSQDRQGIEAFF	TGTGCCAGCAGCCAAGATAGGCAGGGGATTGAAGCTTTCTTT
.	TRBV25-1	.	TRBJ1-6	CASRDTSRGNSPLHF	TGTGCCAGCAGGGACACTTCTCGGGGAAATTCACCCCTCCACTTT
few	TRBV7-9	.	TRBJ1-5	CASSGGMGLNQPQHF	TGTGCCAGCAGCGGGGGGATGGGACTAAATCAGCCCCAGCATTTT
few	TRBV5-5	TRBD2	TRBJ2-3	CASSFSGRADTQYF	TGTGCCAGCAGCTTCAGCGGGAGGGCCGATACGCAGTATTTT
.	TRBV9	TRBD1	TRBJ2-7	CASSVAGTGIYEQYF	TGTGCCAGCAGCGTAGCCGGGACAGGGATCTACGAGCAGTACTTC
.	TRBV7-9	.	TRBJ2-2	CASSQTGLGGTGELFF	TGTGCCAGCAGCCAGACAGGACTTGGGGGGACCGGGGAGCTGTTTTTT
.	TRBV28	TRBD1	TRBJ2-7	CASSLYGTGAPYEQYF	TGTGCCAGCAGTTTATACGGGACAGGGGCCCCCTACGAGCAGTACTTC
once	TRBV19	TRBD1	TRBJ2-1	CASSRDRVDEQFF	TGTGCCAGTAGTCGGGACAGGGTCGATGAGCAGTTCTTC
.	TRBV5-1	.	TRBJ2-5	CASSYGRQQETQYF	TGCGCCAGCAGCTATGGGCGGCAGCAAGAGACCCAGTACTTC
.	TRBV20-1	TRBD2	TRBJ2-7	CIWTSGGGYEQYF	TGCATCTGGACTAGCGGGGGGGGCTACGAGCAGTACTTC
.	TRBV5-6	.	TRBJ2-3	CASSLRRLSADTQYF	TGTGCCAGCAGCTTGCGCCGTTTGTCAGCAGATACGCAGTATTTT
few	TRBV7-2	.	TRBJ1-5	CASSPVSGTNQPQHF	TGTGCCAGCAGCCCGGTGTCCGGGACAAATCAGCCCCAGCATTTT
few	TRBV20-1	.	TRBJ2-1	CSATTTTSYNEQFF	TGCAGTGCTACAACCACTACCTCCTACAATGAGCAGTTCTTC
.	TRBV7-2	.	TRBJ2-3	CASSSRHHSTDTQYF	TGTGCCAGCAGCTCGCGACATCATAGCACAGATACGCAGTATTTT
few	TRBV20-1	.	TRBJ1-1	CSAPRGDNTEAFF	TGCAGTGCTCCCCGGGGCGACAACACTGAAGCTTTCTTT
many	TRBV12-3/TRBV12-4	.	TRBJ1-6	CASREANSPLHF	TGTGCCAGCCGTGAGGCTAATTCACCCCTCCACTTT
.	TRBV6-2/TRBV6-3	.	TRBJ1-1	CASSYTGRLGNMNTEAFF	TGTGCCAGCAGTTACACCGGCCGACTGGGGAACATGAACACTGAAGCTTTCTTT
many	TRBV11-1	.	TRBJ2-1	CASSLDRFVRGSYNEQFF	TGTGCCAGCAGCTTAGATCGATTCGTGAGGGGTTCCTACAATGAGCAGTTCTTC
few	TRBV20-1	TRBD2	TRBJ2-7	CSASLTNSLAGPSYEQYF	TGCAGTGCTAGCTTGACGAACAGTCTAGCGGGACCCTCCTACGAGCAGTACTTC
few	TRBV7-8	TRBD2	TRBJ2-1	CASTNSGRGSYNEQFF	TGTGCCAGCACCAATAGCGGGAGAGGGTCCTACAATGAGCAGTTCTTC
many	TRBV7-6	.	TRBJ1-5	CASSLAEEGPQHF	TGTGCCAGCAGCTTAGCGGAGGAAGGGCCCCAGCATTTT
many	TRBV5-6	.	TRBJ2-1	CASSLARFNYNEQFF	TGTGCCAGCAGCTTGGCCCGGTTTAACTACAATGAGCAGTTCTTC
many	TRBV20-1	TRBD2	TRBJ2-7	CSARLAGGLYEQYF	TGCAGTGCTAGACTAGCGGGAGGACTATACGAGCAGTACTTC